Given below is one T cell receptor beta chain in context. The record originates from a study of T cells of healthy individuals. Germline CDR1 and CDR2: DFQATT and SNEGSKA (reference sequence). This CDR3 has 12 residues. The V segment lost 6 bases and the J segment 3 bases; nucleotides outside the gene matches: 2. TCRdb fed the 5' RACE reads into MiXCR, producing one record per CDR3 protein. The sample shows 85,000 to 100,000 distinct CDR3 sequences, 15% to 20% of them seen only once. The chain uses TRBV20-1 and TRBJ1-3; 7 nucleotides match TRBD1. This TCR came from a human donor in good health. CDR3 nucleotides: TGCAGTGCAGCAGGGGGTGGAAACACCATATATTTT. Translation: CSAAGGGNTIYF.